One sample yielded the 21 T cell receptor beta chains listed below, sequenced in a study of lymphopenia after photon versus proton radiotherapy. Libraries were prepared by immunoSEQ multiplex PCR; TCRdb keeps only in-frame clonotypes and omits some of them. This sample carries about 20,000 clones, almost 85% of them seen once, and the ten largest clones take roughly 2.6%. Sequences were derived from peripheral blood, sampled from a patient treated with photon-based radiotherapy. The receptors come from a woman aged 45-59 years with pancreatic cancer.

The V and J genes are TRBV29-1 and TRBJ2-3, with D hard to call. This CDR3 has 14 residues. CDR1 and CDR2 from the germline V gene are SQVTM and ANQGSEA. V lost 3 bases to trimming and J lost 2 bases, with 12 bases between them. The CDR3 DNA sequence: TGCAGCGTTGACGGCACTCTATCCACAGATACGCAGTATTTT. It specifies CSVDGTLSTDTQYF.

The CDR3 reads CASGGETQYF. In nucleotides, the CDR3 is TGCGCCAGTGGAGGGGAGACCCAGTACTTC. The V and J genes are TRBV10-2 and TRBJ2-5, with TRBD2 as a possible D gene (6 bases). Germline CDR1 WSHSY, CDR2 SAAADI. This CDR3 is built from 10 residues. Trimming stripped 9 bases from V and 5 bases from J, with 7 bases between.

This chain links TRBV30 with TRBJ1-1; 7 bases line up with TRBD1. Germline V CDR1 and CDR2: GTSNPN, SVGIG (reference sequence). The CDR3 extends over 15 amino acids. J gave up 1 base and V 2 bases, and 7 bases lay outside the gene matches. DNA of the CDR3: TGTGCCTGGAGTAACCGACAGGGCGCGAACACTGAAGCTTTCTTT. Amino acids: CAWSNRQGANTEAFF.

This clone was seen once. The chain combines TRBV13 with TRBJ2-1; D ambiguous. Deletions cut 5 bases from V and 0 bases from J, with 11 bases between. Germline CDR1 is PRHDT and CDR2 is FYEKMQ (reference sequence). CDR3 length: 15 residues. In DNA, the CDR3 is TGTGCCAGCAGCCCCTCCAGAGCCTCCTACAATGAGCAGTTCTTC. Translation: CASSPSRASYNEQFF.

The CDR3 spells CASSPGSGAQPQHF. DNA of the CDR3: TGTGCCAGCAGTCCCGGATCAGGCGCTCAGCCCCAGCATTTT. The chain carries TRBV7-2 and TRBJ1-5; D remains unclear. V gave up 6 bases and J gave up 6 bases, with 15 bases separating them. CDR1 is SGHTA, CDR2 FQGNSA, per germline. This CDR3 is built from 14 residues.

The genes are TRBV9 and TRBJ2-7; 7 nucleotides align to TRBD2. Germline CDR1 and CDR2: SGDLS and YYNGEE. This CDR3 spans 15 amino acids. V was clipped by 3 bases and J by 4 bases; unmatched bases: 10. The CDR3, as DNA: TGTGCCAGCAGCGAAGGCGGCCTAGCGGATTACGAGCAGTACTTC. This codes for CASSEGGLADYEQYF.

CDR3 in DNA: TGCGCCAGCAGCCAAGCGGGAGGGCCTAATGAGCAGTTCTTC. Translating it yields CASSQAGGPNEQFF. The chain combines TRBV4-3 with TRBJ2-1; 8 bases fit TRBD2. Trimming at V came to 1 base and at J to 7 bases, leaving 3 bases not matched to a gene. Germline values: CDR1 LGHNA, CDR2 YSLEER. This CDR3 is 14 amino acids long.

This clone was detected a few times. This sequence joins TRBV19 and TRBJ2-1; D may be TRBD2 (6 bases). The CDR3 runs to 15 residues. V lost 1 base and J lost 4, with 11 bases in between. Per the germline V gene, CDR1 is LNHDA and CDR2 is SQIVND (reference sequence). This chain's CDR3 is CASSIAQGTYNEQFF. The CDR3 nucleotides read TGTGCCAGTAGTATAGCCCAAGGGACTTACAATGAGCAGTTCTTC. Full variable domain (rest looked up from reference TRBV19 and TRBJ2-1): DGGITQSPKYLFRKEGQNVTLSCEQNLNHDAMYWYRQDPGQGLRLIYYSQIVNDFQKGDIAEGYSVSREKKESFPLTVTSAQKNPTAFYLCASSIAQGTYNEQFFGPGTRLTVL.

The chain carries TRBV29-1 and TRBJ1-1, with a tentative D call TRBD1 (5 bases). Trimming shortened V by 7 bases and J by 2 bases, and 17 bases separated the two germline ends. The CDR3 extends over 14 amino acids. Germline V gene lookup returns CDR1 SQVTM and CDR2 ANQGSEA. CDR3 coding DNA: TGCAGCGCCGACAAGGTGGGGACCAACACTGAAGCTTTCTTT. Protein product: CSADKVGTNTEAFF.

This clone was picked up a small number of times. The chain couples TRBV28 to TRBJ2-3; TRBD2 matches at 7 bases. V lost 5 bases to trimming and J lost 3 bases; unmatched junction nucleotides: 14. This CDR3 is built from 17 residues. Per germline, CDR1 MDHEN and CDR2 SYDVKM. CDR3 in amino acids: CASSTGLGLVGTDTQYF. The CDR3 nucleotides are TGTGCCAGCAGTACCGGCCTCGGACTAGTGGGGACAGATACGCAGTATTTT.

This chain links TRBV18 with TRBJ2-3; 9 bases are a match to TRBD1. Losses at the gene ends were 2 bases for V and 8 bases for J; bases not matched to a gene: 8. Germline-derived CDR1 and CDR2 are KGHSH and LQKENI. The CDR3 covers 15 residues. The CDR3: CASSPTGTGSFTQYF. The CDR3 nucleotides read TGTGCCAGCTCACCAACCGGGACAGGGTCCTTTACGCAGTATTTT.

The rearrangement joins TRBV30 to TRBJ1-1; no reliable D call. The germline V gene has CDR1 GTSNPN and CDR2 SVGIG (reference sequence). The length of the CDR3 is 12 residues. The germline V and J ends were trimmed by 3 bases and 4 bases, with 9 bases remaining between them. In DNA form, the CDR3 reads TGTGCCTGGAGGGAGTTTAGCACTGAAGCTTTCTTT. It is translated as CAWREFSTEAFF.

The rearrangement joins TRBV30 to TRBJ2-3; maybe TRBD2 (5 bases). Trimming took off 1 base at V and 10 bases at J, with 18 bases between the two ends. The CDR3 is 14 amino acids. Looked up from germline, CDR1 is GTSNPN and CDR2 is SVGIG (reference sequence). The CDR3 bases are TGTGCCTGGAGTGGGCTTACTAGGAGTACCCCGCAGTATTTT. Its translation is CAWSGLTRSTPQYF.

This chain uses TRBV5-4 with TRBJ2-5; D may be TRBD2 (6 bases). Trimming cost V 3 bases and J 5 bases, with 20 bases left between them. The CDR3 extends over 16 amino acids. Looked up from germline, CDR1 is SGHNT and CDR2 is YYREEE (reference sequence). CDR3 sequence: CASSSGRGGAEETQYF. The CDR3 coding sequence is TGTGCCAGCAGCTCCGGACGAGGAGGGGCCGAGGAGACCCAGTACTTC. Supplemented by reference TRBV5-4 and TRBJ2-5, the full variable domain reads ETGVTQSPTHLIKTRGQQVTLRCSSQSGHNTVSWYQQALGQGPQFIFQYYREEENGRGNFPPRFSGLQFPNYSSELNVNALELDDSALYLCASSSGRGGAEETQYFGPGTRLLVL.

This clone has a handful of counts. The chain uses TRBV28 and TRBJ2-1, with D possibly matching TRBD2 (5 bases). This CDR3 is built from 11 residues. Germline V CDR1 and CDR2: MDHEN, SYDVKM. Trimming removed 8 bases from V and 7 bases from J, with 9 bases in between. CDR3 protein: CASGSRNEQFF. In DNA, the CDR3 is TGTGCCAGCGGGAGTCGAAATGAGCAGTTCTTC.

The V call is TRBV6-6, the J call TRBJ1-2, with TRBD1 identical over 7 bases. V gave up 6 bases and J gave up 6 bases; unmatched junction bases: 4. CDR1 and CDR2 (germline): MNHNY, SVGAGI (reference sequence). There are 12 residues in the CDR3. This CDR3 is CASSRQGDGYTF. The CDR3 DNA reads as TGTGCCAGCAGCCGACAGGGAGATGGCTACACCTTC.

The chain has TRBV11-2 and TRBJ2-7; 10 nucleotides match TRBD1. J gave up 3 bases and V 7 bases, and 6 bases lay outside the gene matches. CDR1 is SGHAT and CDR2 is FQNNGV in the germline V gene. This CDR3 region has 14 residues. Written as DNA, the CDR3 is TGTGCCAGCACCTTTGGGACAGGGGTCTACGAGCAGTACTTC. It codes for CASTFGTGVYEQYF.

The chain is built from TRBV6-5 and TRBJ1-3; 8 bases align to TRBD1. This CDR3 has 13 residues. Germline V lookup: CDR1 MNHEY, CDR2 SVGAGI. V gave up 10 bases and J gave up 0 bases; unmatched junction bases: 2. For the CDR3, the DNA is TGTGCCACCAGGGGGCTCTCTGGAAACACCATATATTTT. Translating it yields CATRGLSGNTIYF.

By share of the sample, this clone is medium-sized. CDR3 nucleotide sequence: TGTGCCAGCAGCGTGTCAGGGGCGCCCAGTCAGCCCCAGCATTTT. This codes for CASSVSGAPSQPQHF. The rearrangement links TRBV9 to TRBJ1-5; a weak D match, TRBD1 (6 bases). Between the trimmed V and J ends, which lost 2 bases and 6 bases, there was a span of 15 bases. CDR3 size: 15 residues. Germline loops: CDR1 SGDLS, CDR2 YYNGEE.

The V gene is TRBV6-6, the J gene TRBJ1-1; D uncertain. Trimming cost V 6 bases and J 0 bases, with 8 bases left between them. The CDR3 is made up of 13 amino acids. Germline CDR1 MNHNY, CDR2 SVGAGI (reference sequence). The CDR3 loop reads CASRSNMNTEAFF. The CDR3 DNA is TGTGCCAGCAGGAGTAACATGAACACTGAAGCTTTCTTT.

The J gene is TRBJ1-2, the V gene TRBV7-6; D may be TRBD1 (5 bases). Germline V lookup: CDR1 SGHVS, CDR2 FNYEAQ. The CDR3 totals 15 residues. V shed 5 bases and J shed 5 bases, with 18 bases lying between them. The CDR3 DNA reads TGTGCCAGCAGCACCCGACCGGGGCCCTCATATGGCTACACCTTC. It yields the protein CASSTRPGPSYGYTF.